This record concerns one T cell receptor (beta chain) sequence. Its specificity is unknown. Sequenced by immunoSEQ multiplex PCR; TCRdb stores in-frame clones only, minus some. The sample has over 45,000 clones, approximately 83% seen once; the top ten hold around 4.3%. The ends were cut back, 5 bases at V and 3 bases at J, with 23 bases in the middle. The germline gives CDR1 MNHEY, CDR2 SMNVEV (reference sequence). The CDR3 is made up of 17 amino acids. The sample belongs to a study of OX40 agonist ivuxolimab in advanced cancers. Study-wide background: As their treatment, patients were administered ivuxolimab, an agonistic anti-OX40 (CD134) antibody. General observations from the study: The study did not work out the antigen specificity of the expanded peripheral T cells.

The receptor comes from an adult with an advanced solid tumor such as melanoma, head and neck, liver or kidney cancer. Here the sequenced sample was CD4+ or CD8+ T cells sorted from blood, taken in a trial of the OX40 agonist ivuxolimab. The chain combines TRBV27 with TRBJ2-7; D might be TRBD1 or TRBD2, each matching 5 bases. The DNA of the CDR3 is TGTGCCAGCAGTATAACCCCTCGAACGGGGCCCTACTACGAGCAGTACTTC. Encoded protein: CASSITPRTGPYYEQYF.